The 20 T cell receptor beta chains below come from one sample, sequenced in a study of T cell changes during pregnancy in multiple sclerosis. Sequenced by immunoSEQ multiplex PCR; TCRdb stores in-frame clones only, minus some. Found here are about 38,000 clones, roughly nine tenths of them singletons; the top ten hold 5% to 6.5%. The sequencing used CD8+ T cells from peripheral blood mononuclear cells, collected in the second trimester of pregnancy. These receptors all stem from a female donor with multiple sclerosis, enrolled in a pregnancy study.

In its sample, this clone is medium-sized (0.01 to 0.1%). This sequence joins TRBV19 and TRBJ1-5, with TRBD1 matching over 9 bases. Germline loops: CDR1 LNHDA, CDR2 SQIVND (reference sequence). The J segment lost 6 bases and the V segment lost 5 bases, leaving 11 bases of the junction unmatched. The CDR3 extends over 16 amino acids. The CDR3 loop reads CASSSYRDRVIQPQHF. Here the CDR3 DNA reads TGTGCCAGTAGTTCCTACCGGGACAGGGTCATTCAGCCCCAGCATTTT.

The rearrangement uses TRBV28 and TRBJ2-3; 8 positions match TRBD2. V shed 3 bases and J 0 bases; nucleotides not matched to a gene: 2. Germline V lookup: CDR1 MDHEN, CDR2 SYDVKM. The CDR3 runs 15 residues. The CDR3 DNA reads TGTGCCAGCAGTTTTTCTAGCGGGAGCACAGATACGCAGTATTTT. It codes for CASSFSSGSTDTQYF.

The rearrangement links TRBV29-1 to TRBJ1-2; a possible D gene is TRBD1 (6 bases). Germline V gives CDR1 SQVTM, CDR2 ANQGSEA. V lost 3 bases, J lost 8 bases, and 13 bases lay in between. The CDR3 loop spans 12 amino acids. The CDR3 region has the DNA TGCAGCGTTGACTCTGGGGGCTTGGGCTACACCTTC. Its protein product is CSVDSGGLGYTF.

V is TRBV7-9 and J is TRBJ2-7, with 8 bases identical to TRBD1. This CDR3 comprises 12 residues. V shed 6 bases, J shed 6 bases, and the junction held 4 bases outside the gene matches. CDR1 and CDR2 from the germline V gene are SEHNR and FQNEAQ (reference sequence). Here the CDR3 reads CASRATGVEQYF. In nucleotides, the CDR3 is TGTGCCAGCAGGGCGACAGGGGTCGAGCAGTACTTC.

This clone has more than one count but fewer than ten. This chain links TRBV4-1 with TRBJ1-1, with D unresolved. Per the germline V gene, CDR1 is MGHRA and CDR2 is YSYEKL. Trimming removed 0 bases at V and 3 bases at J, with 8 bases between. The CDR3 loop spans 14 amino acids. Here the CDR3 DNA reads TGCGCCAGCAGCCAAGAACAGTTAGACACTGAAGCTTTCTTT. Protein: CASSQEQLDTEAFF.

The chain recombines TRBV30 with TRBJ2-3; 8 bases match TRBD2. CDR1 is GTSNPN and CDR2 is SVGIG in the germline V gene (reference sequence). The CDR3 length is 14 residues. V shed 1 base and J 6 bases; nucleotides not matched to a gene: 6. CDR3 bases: TGTGCCTGGAGTGCTGGACTAGCTGGGGATACGCAGTATTTT. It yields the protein CAWSAGLAGDTQYF.

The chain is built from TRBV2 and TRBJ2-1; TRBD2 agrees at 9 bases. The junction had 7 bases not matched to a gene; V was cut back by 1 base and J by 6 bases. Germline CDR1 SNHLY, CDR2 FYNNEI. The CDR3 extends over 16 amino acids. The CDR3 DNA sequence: TGTGCCAGCAGTGAAGGTGCGGGAGGGGACTTCAATGAGCAGTTCTTC. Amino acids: CASSEGAGGDFNEQFF.

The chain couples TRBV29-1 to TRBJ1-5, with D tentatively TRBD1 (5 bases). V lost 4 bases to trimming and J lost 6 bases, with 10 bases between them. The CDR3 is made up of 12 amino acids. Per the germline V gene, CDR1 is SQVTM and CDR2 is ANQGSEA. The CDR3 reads CSVVQGTQPQHF. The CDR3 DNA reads TGCAGCGTTGTGCAGGGCACTCAGCCCCAGCATTTT.

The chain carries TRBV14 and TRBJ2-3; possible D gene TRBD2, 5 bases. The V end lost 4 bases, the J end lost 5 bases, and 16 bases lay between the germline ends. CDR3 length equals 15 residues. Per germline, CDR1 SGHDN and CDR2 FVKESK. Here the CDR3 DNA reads TGTGCCAGCAGCCCGGCCCGGACTGGTAGAGATACGCAGTATTTT. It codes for CASSPARTGRDTQYF.

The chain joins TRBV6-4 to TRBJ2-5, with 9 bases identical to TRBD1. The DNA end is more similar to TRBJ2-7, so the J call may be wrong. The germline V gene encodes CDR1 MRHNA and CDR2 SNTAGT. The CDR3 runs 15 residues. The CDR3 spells CASSEEPGQGYEQYF. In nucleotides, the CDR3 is TGTGCCAGCAGTGAGGAACCGGGACAGGGCTACGAGCAGTACTTC.

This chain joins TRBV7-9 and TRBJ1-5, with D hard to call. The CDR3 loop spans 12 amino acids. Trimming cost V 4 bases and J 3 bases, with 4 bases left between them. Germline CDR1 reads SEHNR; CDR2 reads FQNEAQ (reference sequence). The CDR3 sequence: CASSSLNQPQHF. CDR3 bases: TGTGCCAGCAGCTCACTCAATCAGCCCCAGCATTTT.

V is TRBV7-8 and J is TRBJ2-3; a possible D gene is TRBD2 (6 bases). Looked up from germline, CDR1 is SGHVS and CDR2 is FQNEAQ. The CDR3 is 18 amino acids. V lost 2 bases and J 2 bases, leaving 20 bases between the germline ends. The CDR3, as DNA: TGTGCCAGCAGCTTACCCCCTAGCGCCCCGGGGCCCACAGATACGCAGTATTTT. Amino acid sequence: CASSLPPSAPGPTDTQYF.

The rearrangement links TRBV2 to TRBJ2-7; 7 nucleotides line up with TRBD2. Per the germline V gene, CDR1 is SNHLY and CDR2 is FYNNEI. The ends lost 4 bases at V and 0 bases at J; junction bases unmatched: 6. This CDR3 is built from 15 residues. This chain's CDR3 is CASSGEGRNSYEQYF. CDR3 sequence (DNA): TGTGCCAGCAGTGGGGAGGGCAGGAACTCCTACGAGCAGTACTTC. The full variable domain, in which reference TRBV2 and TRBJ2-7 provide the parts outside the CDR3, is EPEVTQTPSHQVTQMGQEVILRCVPISNHLYFYWYRQILGQKVEFLVSFYNNEISEKSEIFDDQFSVERPDGSNFTLKIRSTKLEDSAMYFCASSGEGRNSYEQYFGPGTRLTVT.

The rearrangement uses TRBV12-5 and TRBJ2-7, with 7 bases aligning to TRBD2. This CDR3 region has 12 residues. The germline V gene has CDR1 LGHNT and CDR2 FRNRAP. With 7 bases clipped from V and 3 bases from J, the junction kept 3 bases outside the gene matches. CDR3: CASAPGGYEQYF. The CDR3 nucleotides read TGTGCTAGTGCCCCGGGGGGCTACGAGCAGTACTTC.

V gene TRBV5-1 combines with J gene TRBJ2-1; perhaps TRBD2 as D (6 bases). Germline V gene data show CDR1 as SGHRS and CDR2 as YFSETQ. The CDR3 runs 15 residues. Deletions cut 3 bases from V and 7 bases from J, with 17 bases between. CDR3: CASSSGLDTQNEQFF. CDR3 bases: TGCGCCAGCAGCTCGGGACTGGACACGCAGAATGAGCAGTTCTTC. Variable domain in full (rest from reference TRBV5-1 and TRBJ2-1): KAGVTQTPRYLIKTRGQQVTLSCSPISGHRSVSWYQQTPGQGLQFLFEYFSETQRNKGNFPGRFSGRQFSNSRSEMNVSTLELGDSALYLCASSSGLDTQNEQFFGPGTRLTVL.

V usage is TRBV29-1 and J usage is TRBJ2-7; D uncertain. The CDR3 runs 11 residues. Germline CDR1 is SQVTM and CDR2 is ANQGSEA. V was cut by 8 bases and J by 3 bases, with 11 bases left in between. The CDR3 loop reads CSTRGGYEQYF. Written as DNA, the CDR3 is TGCAGCACCCGCGGCGGCTACGAGCAGTACTTC.

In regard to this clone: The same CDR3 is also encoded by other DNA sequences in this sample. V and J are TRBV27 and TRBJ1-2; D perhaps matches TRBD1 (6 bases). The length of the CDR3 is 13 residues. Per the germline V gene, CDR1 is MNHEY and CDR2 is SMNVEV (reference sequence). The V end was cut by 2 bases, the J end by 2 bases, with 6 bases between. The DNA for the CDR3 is TGTGCCAGCAGTTTACAGGGGAACTATGGCTACACCTTC. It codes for CASSLQGNYGYTF.

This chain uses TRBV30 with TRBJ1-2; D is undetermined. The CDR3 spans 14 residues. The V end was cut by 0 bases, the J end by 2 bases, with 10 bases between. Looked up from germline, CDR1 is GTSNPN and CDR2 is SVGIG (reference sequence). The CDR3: CAWSVRGGNYGYTF. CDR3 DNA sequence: TGTGCCTGGAGTGTACGTGGAGGGAACTATGGCTACACCTTC.

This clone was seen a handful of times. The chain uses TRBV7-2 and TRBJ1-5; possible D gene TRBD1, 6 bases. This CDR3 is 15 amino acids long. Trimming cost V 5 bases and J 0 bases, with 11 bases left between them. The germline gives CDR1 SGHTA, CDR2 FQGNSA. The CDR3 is CASSVGQSSNQPQHF. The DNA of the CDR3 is TGTGCCAGCAGCGTAGGACAGTCTAGCAATCAGCCCCAGCATTTT.

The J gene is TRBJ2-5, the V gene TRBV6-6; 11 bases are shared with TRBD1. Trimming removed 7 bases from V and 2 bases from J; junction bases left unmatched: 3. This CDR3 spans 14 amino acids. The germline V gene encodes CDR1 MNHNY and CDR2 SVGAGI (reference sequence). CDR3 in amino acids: CASTRDRGQETQYF. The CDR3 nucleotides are TGTGCCAGCACCCGGGACAGGGGGCAAGAGACCCAGTACTTC.